This TCR beta chain was found in a study of control samples from healthy donors and cancer patients. The V gene's germline CDR1 is SGDLS and CDR2 YYNGEE. This CDR3 has 14 residues. Trimming stripped 2 bases from V and 2 bases from J, with 8 bases between. The data were produced by immunoSEQ multiplex PCR, yet TCRdb's version contains in-frame clones alone and is incomplete. The sample lists roughly 150,000 clones, roughly 90% occurring once. The material sequenced was blood. This TCR derives from a woman under 40 in good health. This chain connects TRBV9 to TRBJ1-3; D is unresolved. CDR3 sequence: CASSVDDPGNTIYF. The CDR3 bases are TGTGCCAGCAGCGTGGACGACCCTGGAAACACCATATATTTT.